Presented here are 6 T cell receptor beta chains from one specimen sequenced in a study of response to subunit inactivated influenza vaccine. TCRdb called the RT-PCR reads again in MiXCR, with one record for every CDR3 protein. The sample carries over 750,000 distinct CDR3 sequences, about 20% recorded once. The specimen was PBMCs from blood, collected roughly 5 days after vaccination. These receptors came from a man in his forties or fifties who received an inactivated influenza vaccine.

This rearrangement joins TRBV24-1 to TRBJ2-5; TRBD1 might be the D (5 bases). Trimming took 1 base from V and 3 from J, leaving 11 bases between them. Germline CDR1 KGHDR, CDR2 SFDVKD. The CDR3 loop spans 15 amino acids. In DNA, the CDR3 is TGTGCCACCAGTGATTTCGGACAAGAGGAAGAGACCCAGTACTTC. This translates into CATSDFGQEEETQYF.

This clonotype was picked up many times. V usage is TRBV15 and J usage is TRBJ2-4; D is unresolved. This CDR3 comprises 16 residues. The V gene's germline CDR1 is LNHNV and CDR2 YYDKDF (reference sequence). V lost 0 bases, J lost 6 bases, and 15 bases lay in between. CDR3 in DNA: TGTGCCACCAGCAGAGATCCTGGCGGTACGAGAAACATTCAGTACTTC. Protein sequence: CATSRDPGGTRNIQYF.

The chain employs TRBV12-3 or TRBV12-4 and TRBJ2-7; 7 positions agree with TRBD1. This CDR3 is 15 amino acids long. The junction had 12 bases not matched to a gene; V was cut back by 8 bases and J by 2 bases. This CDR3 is CASAGTAPSPYEQYF. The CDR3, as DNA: TGTGCCAGCGCAGGGACAGCCCCTTCACCCTACGAGCAGTACTTC.

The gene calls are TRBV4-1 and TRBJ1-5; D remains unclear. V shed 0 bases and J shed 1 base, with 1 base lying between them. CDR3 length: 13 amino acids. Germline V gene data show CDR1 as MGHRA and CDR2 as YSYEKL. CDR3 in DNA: TGCGCCAGCAGCCAAGAGAGCAATCAGCCCCAGCATTTT. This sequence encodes CASSQESNQPQHF.

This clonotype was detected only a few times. CDR3 sequence reads: CASSQDLLTDYYNEQFF. The CDR3 nucleotides are TGCGCCAGCAGCCAAGATCTATTGACAGACTACTACAATGAGCAGTTCTTC. This chain connects TRBV4-1 to TRBJ2-1; TRBD1 or TRBD2 may be the D gene (5 bases each). The V end lost 0 bases, the J end lost 3 bases, and 15 bases lay between the germline ends. The CDR3 extends over 17 amino acids. CDR1 and CDR2 from the germline V gene are MGHRA and YSYEKL.

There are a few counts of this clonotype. CDR3 sequence reads: CAWMVNLGEQFF. CDR3 nucleotides: TGTGCCTGGATGGTGAACCTCGGTGAGCAGTTCTTC. The chain uses TRBV30 and TRBJ2-1, with no clear D. CDR1 and CDR2 from the germline V gene are GTSNPN and SVGIG (reference sequence). Trimming stripped 4 bases from V and 9 bases from J, with 13 bases between. The CDR3 contains 12 residues.